This T cell receptor beta chain was documented in a study of cytomegalovirus exposure and HLA in healthy donors. About the research overall: The same platform was used for the 120 or so validation repertoires as for the roughly 670 first-cohort repertoires, as reported in a later analysis.

Using immunoSEQ multiplex PCR, the repertoire was profiled, and TCRdb retains in-frame clones only, with some absent. The data show 180,000 or so clones, about 86% seen once. The donors were in the 120-subject validation cohort, distinct from the approximately 730-subject first cohort. Looked up from germline, CDR1 is MNHEY and CDR2 is SVGAGI. There are 14 residues in the CDR3. Trimming took 5 bases from V and 6 from J, leaving 11 bases between them. The chain couples TRBV6-5 to TRBJ1-6; weak D call: TRBD1 (6 bases). The sequence was collected from a young woman in good health and CMV-seronegative. Sample: PBMCs. The CDR3 region has the DNA TGTGCCAGCAGTCAGACAGGATTTAATTCACCCCTCCACTTT. Protein: CASSQTGFNSPLHF.